These 28 T cell receptor beta chains share one sample of origin, sequenced in a study of blood T cell repertoires in COVID-19. Clones were sequenced by immunoSEQ multiplex PCR, and TCRdb holds only the in-frame ones, with some missing. The sample shows under 250,000 clones, 80% of them seen only once. The source material was PBMCs or T cells enriched from blood (not recorded which). Receptors originate from a man under 40 with acute COVID-19.

The CDR3 protein is CASSQILGGTSLETQYF. The CDR3 DNA reads TGTGCCAGCAGCCAAATTCTAGGGGGGACTAGCTTGGAGACCCAGTACTTC. The V call is TRBV3-1 (or the pseudogene TRBV3-2), the J call TRBJ2-5, with 9 bases matching TRBD2. Unmatched junction bases numbered 12, after V lost 2 bases and J lost 5 bases. CDR3 length: 17 amino acids. CDR1 and CDR2 (germline): LGHDT, YNNKEL (reference sequence).

Points on this clone: Other DNA sequences from this sample encode an identical CDR3 as well. This chain uses TRBV18 with TRBJ1-3, with 8 nucleotides matching TRBD1. Losses at the gene ends were 3 bases for V and 2 bases for J; bases not matched to a gene: 3. CDR1 is KGHSH, CDR2 LQKENI, per germline. The CDR3 is 15 amino acids. DNA of the CDR3: TGTGCCAGCTCACCCCTGGACAGGGCTGGAAACACCATATATTTT. This gives the protein CASSPLDRAGNTIYF.

The rearrangement links TRBV16 to TRBJ2-2; D remains unclear. This CDR3 has 14 residues. Trimming took 0 bases from V and 4 from J, leaving 6 bases between them. In germline, CDR1 is KGHSY, CDR2 FQNENV. CDR3 bases: TGTGCCAGCAGCCAATCCTCTTTCACCGGGGAGCTGTTTTTT. Translation gives CASSQSSFTGELFF. The whole variable domain, filled in from reference TRBV16 and TRBJ2-2, reads GEEVAQTPKHLVRGEGQKAKLYCAPIKGHSYVFWYQQVLKNEFKFLISFQNENVFDETGMPKERFSAKCLPNSPCSLEIQATKLEDSAVYFCASSQSSFTGELFFGEGSRLTVL.

The V call is TRBV2, the J call TRBJ2-1; a weak D match, TRBD1 (6 bases). The germline V and J ends were trimmed by 5 bases and 9 bases, with 11 bases remaining between them. This CDR3 region has 12 residues. From germline, CDR1 is SNHLY and CDR2 FYNNEI. CDR3 amino acids: CASSWTVGEQFF. CDR3 DNA sequence: TGTGCCAGCAGTTGGACAGTGGGTGAGCAGTTCTTC.

This sequence joins TRBV5-1 and TRBJ2-1; D remains unclear. The CDR3 runs 15 residues. CDR1 SGHRS and CDR2 YFSETQ come from the germline V gene. The V and J ends lost 0 bases and 2 bases respectively, with 9 bases between them. The DNA for the CDR3 is TGCGCCAGCAGCTTGGACGGAGTCACCTACAATGAGCAGTTCTTC. It translates to CASSLDGVTYNEQFF.

This clone was counted a single time. This rearrangement joins TRBV6-5 to TRBJ2-7, with 9 bases lining up with TRBD1. Trimming removed 4 bases from V and 12 bases from J; junction bases left unmatched: 4. The CDR3 length is 11 residues. Per germline, CDR1 MNHEY and CDR2 SVGAGI. The CDR3 DNA follows: TGTGCCAGCAGTTGGGACAGGGAGACGTACTTC. It translates to CASSWDRETYF.

This chain joins TRBV25-1 and TRBJ2-2; D not certain. Germline V gene lookup returns CDR1 MGHDK and CDR2 SYGVNS. This CDR3 has 15 residues. Trimming cost V 4 bases and J 1 base, with 10 bases left between them. CDR3 DNA: TGTGCCAGCAGTGGACTGCCTTTGAACACCGGGGAGCTGTTTTTT. It codes for CASSGLPLNTGELFF.

This clone was detected only once. This chain connects TRBV10-3 to TRBJ1-2, with TRBD1 identical over 9 bases. Looked up from germline, CDR1 is ENHRY and CDR2 is SYGVKD. CDR3 length equals 12 residues. V trimming: 8 bases; J trimming: 8 bases; junction bases outside the gene matches: 6. DNA for the CDR3: TGTGCCATCGCCGGGACAGGGCAGGGCTACACCTTC. This encodes CAIAGTGQGYTF.

This clone was seen once. V usage is TRBV18 and J usage is TRBJ1-6, with D possibly matching TRBD1 (5 bases). Per germline, CDR1 KGHSH and CDR2 LQKENI. Trimming removed 0 bases at V and 12 bases at J, with 9 bases between. This CDR3 has 13 residues. The CDR3 here is CASSPPDSRPLHF. The CDR3 nucleotides are TGTGCCAGCTCACCACCCGACAGTCGACCCCTCCACTTT.

CDR3 coding DNA: TGTGGTACGACACCGTACCAAGAGACCCAGTACTTC. Its protein is CGTTPYQETQYF. This sequence joins TRBV28 and TRBJ2-5; no reliable D call. CDR3 size: 12 residues. Germline CDR1 and CDR2: MDHEN and SYDVKM. Filled out from reference TRBV28 and TRBJ2-5, the complete variable domain reads DVKVTQSSRYLVKRTGEKVFLECVQDMDHENMFWYRQDPGLGLRLIYFSYDVKMKEKGDIPEGYSVSREKKERFSLILESASTNQTSMYLCGTTPYQETQYFGPGTRLLVL.

The rearrangement links TRBV27 to TRBJ1-4, with D tentatively TRBD1 (6 bases). The CDR3 runs 13 residues. Trimming stripped 4 bases from V and 8 bases from J, with 11 bases between. The germline V gene encodes CDR1 MNHEY and CDR2 SMNVEV (reference sequence). Here the CDR3 reads CASSSFQGEKLFF. DNA of the CDR3: TGTGCCAGCAGTTCATTCCAGGGGGAAAAACTGTTTTTT.

V gene TRBV10-3 combines with J gene TRBJ2-3; D is uncertain. CDR3 size: 16 residues. Trimming stripped 3 bases from V and 2 bases from J, with 15 bases between. Germline lookup yields CDR1 ENHRY and CDR2 SYGVKD. This chain's CDR3 is CAISDGDSYDTDTQYF. The CDR3 DNA is TGTGCCATCAGTGATGGCGACTCGTATGACACAGATACGCAGTATTTT.

This clone was seen once. This sequence joins TRBV18 and TRBJ2-1; the D gene is possibly TRBD2 (6 bases). Per the germline V gene, CDR1 is KGHSH and CDR2 is LQKENI. The CDR3 consists of 14 residues. Trimming took off 0 bases at V and 7 bases at J, with 10 bases between the two ends. The chain's CDR3 is CASSPPGLINEQFF. CDR3 coding DNA: TGTGCCAGCTCACCACCGGGACTGATAAATGAGCAGTTCTTC.

The chain is built from TRBV5-6 and TRBJ1-2, with TRBD1 as a possible D gene (5 bases). CDR1 and CDR2 from the germline V gene are SGHDT and YYEEEE. The CDR3 is made up of 14 amino acids. The V gene lost 2 bases and the J gene lost 0 bases, with 8 bases spanning the gap. CDR3 in amino acids: CASSFGGPNYGYTF. Written as DNA, the CDR3 is TGTGCCAGCAGCTTCGGGGGACCTAACTATGGCTACACCTTC.

The J gene is TRBJ1-2, the V gene TRBV4-1, with 8 positions matching TRBD1. Germline V lookup: CDR1 MGHRA, CDR2 YSYEKL. Trimming at V came to 4 bases and at J to 1 base, leaving 8 bases not matched to a gene. The CDR3 covers 16 residues. As DNA, the CDR3 is TGCGCCAGCAGCCTACAACAGGGGGGAAGTAACTATGGCTACACCTTC. It specifies CASSLQQGGSNYGYTF.

V usage is TRBV6-6 and J usage is TRBJ2-2; weak D call: TRBD1 (5 bases). The CDR3 is made up of 16 amino acids. Germline values: CDR1 MNHNY, CDR2 SVGAGI (reference sequence). V was shortened by 6 bases and J by 3 bases, with 17 bases between the two germline ends. CDR3 sequence reads: CASSPRPDTYTGELFF. In nucleotides, the CDR3 is TGTGCCAGCAGCCCTAGGCCGGACACTTACACCGGGGAGCTGTTTTTT.

The chain joins TRBV18 to TRBJ2-3, with a tentative D call TRBD2 (6 bases). This CDR3 region has 14 residues. Germline V gene lookup returns CDR1 KGHSH and CDR2 LQKENI. V was pared by 3 bases and J by 4 bases, with 11 bases between. The CDR3 sequence: CASSPTRIPDTQYF. The CDR3 region has the DNA TGTGCCAGCTCACCGACTAGAATCCCAGATACGCAGTATTTT.

The CDR3 spells CASMAPGGQPQHF. The DNA for the CDR3 is TGTGCCAGCATGGCTCCAGGAGGACAGCCCCAGCATTTT. This chain joins TRBV12-3 or TRBV12-4 and TRBJ1-5, with D unclear. Trimming took 7 bases from V and 7 from J, leaving 14 bases between them. The CDR3 extends over 13 amino acids.

This clone was counted only a few times. The rearrangement uses TRBV11-2 and TRBJ1-2; TRBD1 aligns across 10 bases. Germline assignment: CDR1 SGHAT and CDR2 FQNNGV. Trimming removed 2 bases from V and 8 bases from J; junction bases left unmatched: 14. This CDR3 contains 17 residues. The CDR3 nucleotides read TGTGCCAGCAGCTTATTGGACAGGGGGGCCCTCCTATGGGGCTACACCTTC. Its protein is CASSLLDRGALLWGYTF.

The V gene is TRBV6-6, the J gene TRBJ1-5; the D gene is possibly TRBD1 (6 bases). The ends were cut back, 5 bases at V and 11 bases at J, with 25 bases in the middle. CDR1 is MNHNY, CDR2 SVGAGI, per germline (reference sequence). The CDR3 is made up of 16 amino acids. CDR3 amino acids: CASSLTTGPPKETQHF. DNA for the CDR3: TGTGCCAGCAGTCTTACTACAGGGCCTCCTAAGGAGACCCAGCATTTT.

V gene TRBV12-3 or TRBV12-4 combines with J gene TRBJ1-5; a weak D match, TRBD1 (6 bases). This CDR3 has 12 amino acids. Trimming cost V 2 bases and J 9 bases, with 8 bases left between them. This chain's CDR3 is CASSLKTGPQHF. The CDR3 DNA follows: TGTGCCAGCAGTTTAAAGACAGGGCCCCAGCATTTT.

The rearrangement uses TRBV11-2 and TRBJ1-1, with TRBD1 matching over 7 bases. The CDR3 loop spans 14 amino acids. J lost 6 bases, V lost 6 bases, and 10 bases had no gene match. Germline values: CDR1 SGHAT, CDR2 FQNNGV. The CDR3 DNA sequence: TGTGCCAGCAGTCGCGTCAGGGGGTTGGCTGAAGCTTTCTTT. Residues: CASSRVRGLAEAFF.

The rearrangement uses TRBV27 and TRBJ2-5; TRBD1 matches at 8 bases. Trimming removed 5 bases from V and 4 bases from J; junction bases left unmatched: 9. Germline-derived CDR1 and CDR2 are MNHEY and SMNVEV (reference sequence). The CDR3 spans 15 residues. DNA of the CDR3: TGTGCCAGCAGTCCTGGACAGGGTTTCCGAGAGACCCAGTACTTC. It is translated as CASSPGQGFRETQYF.

This chain links TRBV28 with TRBJ2-5, with D possibly matching TRBD1 (5 bases). The CDR3 has 14 amino acids. The ends were cut back, 5 bases at V and 5 bases at J, with 15 bases in the middle. Germline V lookup: CDR1 MDHEN, CDR2 SYDVKM. CDR3 sequence (DNA): TGTGCCAGCAGTACCCCCGACAGTGGGGAGACCCAGTACTTC. Encoded protein: CASSTPDSGETQYF.

The chain recombines TRBV4-1 with TRBJ1-6; unclear D gene. V lost 1 base, J lost 6 bases, and 7 bases lay in between. CDR3 length: 14 amino acids. Germline CDR1 reads MGHRA; CDR2 reads YSYEKL. CDR3 loop: CASSQGRGNSPLHF. Here the CDR3 DNA reads TGCGCCAGCAGCCAAGGTCGGGGTAATTCACCCCTCCACTTT.

The genes are TRBV2 and TRBJ2-5; D perhaps matches TRBD1 (5 bases). CDR3 length equals 14 residues. Trimming took 5 bases from V and 2 from J, leaving 12 bases between them. Looked up from germline, CDR1 is SNHLY and CDR2 is FYNNEI. DNA for the CDR3: TGTGCCAGCAGTCCAGGGTCCCCTCAAGAGACCCAGTACTTC. Protein sequence: CASSPGSPQETQYF.

The CDR3 here is CASSSGGTGANVLTF. CDR3 nucleotide sequence: TGTGCCAGCAGCTCAGGGGGCACTGGGGCCAACGTCCTGACTTTC. This chain links TRBV3-1 (or the pseudogene TRBV3-2) with TRBJ2-6; 8 nucleotides align to TRBD1. The length of the CDR3 is 15 residues. Looked up from germline, CDR1 is LGHDT and CDR2 is YNNKEL (reference sequence). J gave up 2 bases and V 5 bases, and 2 bases lay outside the gene matches.

This rearrangement joins TRBV5-1 to TRBJ2-1; 7 bases are shared with TRBD2. The ends lost 2 bases at V and 0 bases at J; junction bases unmatched: 2. Germline assignment: CDR1 SGHRS and CDR2 YFSETQ. This CDR3 spans 15 amino acids. In DNA, the CDR3 is TGCGCCAGCAGCTTAACGGGGGGCTCCTACAATGAGCAGTTCTTC. Protein sequence: CASSLTGGSYNEQFF.